This T cell receptor beta chain was found in a study of T cell responses to AZD1222 COVID-19 vaccine. Overall study: Samples with a second dose at about 4 or about 12 weeks were pooled together.

The table came from immunoSEQ multiplex PCR; TCRdb's copy has only in-frame clones and leaves some out. The repertoire holds 180,000 or so clones, with more than 80% as singletons. A single count supports this clone. Its target is unknown. Study results and caveats: Variant regions that are unmutated are reportedly the target of nearly half of spike-specific TCRs. Spike-specific TCR repertoires showed rising breadth and depth after two AZD1222 doses. Mostly white British, mostly female donors; authors suggested clonal diversity may be underestimated.

Trimming took off 0 bases at V and 2 bases at J, with 7 bases between the two ends. This CDR3 contains 15 residues. The V gene's germline CDR1 is SGHVS and CDR2 FQNEAQ. The chain links TRBV7-8 to TRBJ2-2; D not resolved. Here the sequenced sample was peripheral blood, taken on day 0 of AZD1222 vaccination. The clonotype originates from an adult in good health. The DNA for the CDR3 is TGTGCCAGCAGCTTAGCGTTCTTTAACACCGGGGAGCTGTTTTTT. Translating gives CASSLAFFNTGELFF.